The 21 T cell receptor beta chains presented below share a single source sample, sequenced in a study of OX40 agonist ivuxolimab in advanced cancers. Profiled with immunoSEQ multiplex PCR; TCRdb holds only in-frame clones, not every one. This sample has approximately 40,000 clones, with around 89% found just once. Sequencing used CD4+ or CD8+ T cells sorted from blood, obtained in a trial of the OX40 agonist ivuxolimab. The receptors shown here come from an adult with an advanced solid tumor such as melanoma, head and neck, liver or kidney cancer.

The chain joins TRBV4-1 to TRBJ1-2; D is perhaps TRBD1 (5 bases). The CDR3 loop spans 16 amino acids. CDR1 is MGHRA, CDR2 YSYEKL, per germline. The germline V and J ends were trimmed by 0 bases and 0 bases, with 11 bases remaining between them. CDR3 sequence: CASSQDRGASNYGYTF. Written as DNA, the CDR3 is TGCGCCAGCAGCCAAGATCGAGGGGCCTCTAACTATGGCTACACCTTC.

The J gene is TRBJ1-1, the V gene TRBV5-6; D possibly corresponds to TRBD1 (5 bases). Trimming removed 3 bases at V and 0 bases at J, with 12 bases between. CDR3 length equals 15 residues. In germline, CDR1 is SGHDT, CDR2 YYEEEE. Here the CDR3 reads CASSSPGRMNTEAFF. The CDR3, as DNA: TGTGCCAGCAGCTCTCCGGGACGGATGAACACTGAAGCTTTCTTT.

V usage is TRBV6-1 and J usage is TRBJ2-7, with a weak D call TRBD1 (6 bases). The V end lost 4 bases, the J end lost 1 base, and 8 bases lay between the germline ends. The CDR3 covers 13 residues. Germline-derived CDR1 and CDR2 are MNHNS and SASEGT. CDR3 bases: TGTGCCAGCAGTGTAGGGGGTTCCTACGAGCAGTACTTC. It encodes CASSVGGSYEQYF.

J is TRBJ2-1 and V is TRBV20-1; D is unresolved. The CDR3 spans 11 residues. V dropped 1 base and J dropped 7 bases, with 5 bases sitting between them. Germline V lookup: CDR1 DFQATT, CDR2 SNEGSKA (reference sequence). The CDR3 loop reads CSARVVNEQFF. The CDR3 region has the DNA TGCAGTGCTAGAGTTGTGAATGAGCAGTTCTTC.

This clone was recorded only once. This rearrangement joins TRBV7-5 to TRBJ1-3. TRBV7-5 has pseudogene status. CDR3 size: 15 residues. The CDR3 nucleotides are TGTGCCAGCAGCTTATTGAGGGGTTCGGGAAACACCATATATTTT. As protein: CASSLLRGSGNTIYF.

The genes are TRBV28 and TRBJ1-5; 8 bases fit TRBD1. CDR3 length: 17 residues. CDR1 and CDR2 (germline): MDHEN, SYDVKM. V was pared by 5 bases and J by 4 bases, with 13 bases of the junction left unmatched. CDR3 loop: CASSLSLGTGLNQPQHF. The CDR3 DNA follows: TGTGCCAGCAGTCTCTCCCTCGGGACAGGCCTAAATCAGCCCCAGCATTTT.

This chain links TRBV7-9 with TRBJ2-5; weak D call: TRBD1 (6 bases). Germline lookup yields CDR1 SEHNR and CDR2 FQNEAQ (reference sequence). There are 15 residues in the CDR3. V dropped 5 bases and J dropped 1 base, with 14 bases sitting between them. The DNA of the CDR3 is TGTGCCAGCAGCCCGGTCCTCAGGGGCCAAGAGACCCAGTACTTC. It yields the protein CASSPVLRGQETQYF.

The chain couples TRBV6-5 to TRBJ1-2, with D possibly being TRBD1 (5 bases). Looked up from germline, CDR1 is MNHEY and CDR2 is SVGAGI. V dropped 7 bases and J dropped 6 bases, with 18 bases sitting between them. The CDR3 has 14 residues. CDR3 in amino acids: CASTPNRDSHGYTF. CDR3 DNA: TGTGCCAGCACCCCTAACCGGGACTCCCATGGCTACACCTTC.

The chain employs TRBV15 and TRBJ2-7, with 9 bases lining up with TRBD1. Trimming at V came to 4 bases and at J to 5 bases, leaving 9 bases not matched to a gene. CDR3 length equals 15 residues. Per the germline V gene, CDR1 is LNHNV and CDR2 is YYDKDF (reference sequence). The CDR3 DNA sequence: TGTGCCACCAGCACAGGACAGGGGAGCGTCCACGAGCAGTACTTC. Translated, it gives CATSTGQGSVHEQYF.

The chain is built from TRBV4-3 and TRBJ2-1, with 8 bases fitting TRBD1. After removal of 1 base from V and 9 bases from J, the junction contained 5 bases not matched to a gene. Germline V gives CDR1 LGHNA, CDR2 YSLEER. The CDR3 is made up of 14 amino acids. CDR3: CASSQVQGAVEQFF. CDR3 nucleotides: TGCGCCAGCAGCCAAGTTCAGGGGGCGGTTGAGCAGTTCTTC.

The rearrangement links TRBV6-5 to TRBJ2-3; D tentatively reads TRBD1 or TRBD2 (5 bases each). CDR1 is MNHEY, CDR2 SVGAGI, per germline. Trimming stripped 1 base from V and 4 bases from J, with 9 bases between. This CDR3 contains 14 residues. CDR3 nucleotide sequence: TGTGCCAGCAGTTACTACGGGGCCGCAGATACGCAGTATTTT. Translated: CASSYYGAADTQYF.

This chain connects TRBV7-2 to TRBJ2-1; weak D call: TRBD2 (6 bases). Germline CDR1 is SGHTA and CDR2 is FQGNSA. The CDR3 runs 20 residues. V was trimmed by 0 bases and J by 0 bases, leaving 21 bases between them. The CDR3 loop reads CASSLARASSGSSSYNEQFF. The CDR3, as DNA: TGTGCCAGCAGCTTAGCGAGGGCCAGCAGCGGGTCTTCCTCCTACAATGAGCAGTTCTTC.

This clone was detected once. The genes are TRBV6-5 and TRBJ1-4; D remains unclear. The germline CDR1 and CDR2 sequences are MNHEY and SVGAGI. Trimming shortened V by 0 bases and J by 8 bases, and 16 bases separated the two germline ends. CDR3 length: 16 amino acids. CDR3 coding DNA: TGTGCCAGCAGTTACTCGAACACCGGTGGATACGAAAAACTGTTTTTT. Its translation: CASSYSNTGGYEKLFF.

V gene TRBV7-8 combines with J gene TRBJ2-4; TRBD2 might be the D (7 bases). The ends were cut back, 7 bases at V and 3 bases at J, with 22 bases in the middle. Germline V gene data show CDR1 as SGHVS and CDR2 as FQNEAQ. The CDR3 extends over 17 amino acids. This CDR3 reads CASMSEGGQLVKNIQYF. The CDR3 DNA reads as TGTGCCAGCATGAGTGAGGGGGGGCAATTGGTCAAAAACATTCAGTACTTC.

The CDR3 nucleotides read TGTGCCAGCAGCTTCGAGGGGTCACTCTCTGGGGCCAACGTCCTGACTTTC. It translates to CASSFEGSLSGANVLTF. The chain uses TRBV7-6 and TRBJ2-6; the D gene could be TRBD1 or TRBD2 (5 bases each). This CDR3 comprises 17 residues. V was trimmed by 3 bases and J by 0 bases, leaving 12 bases between them. Germline V lookup: CDR1 SGHVS, CDR2 FNYEAQ.

The rearrangement joins TRBV27 to TRBJ2-5; 11 bases match TRBD2. The last part of the DNA fits TRBJ2-7 better; the J call may be wrong. This CDR3 has 16 residues. Germline CDR1 MNHEY, CDR2 SMNVEV (reference sequence). CDR3 coding DNA: TGTGCCAGCAGTCAATTGACTAGCGGGGCCGGTTACGAGCAGTACTTC. Translated, it gives CASSQLTSGAGYEQYF.

The rearrangement joins TRBV4-3 to TRBJ2-7; 12 nucleotides line up with TRBD2. There are 15 residues in the CDR3. The germline CDR1 and CDR2 sequences are LGHNA and YSLEER. J lost 3 bases, V lost 1 base, and 1 base had no gene match. CDR3 nucleotides: TGCGCCAGCAGCCAAGGGACTAGCGGGAACTACGAGCAGTACTTC. This translates into CASSQGTSGNYEQYF.

Remarks on this clone: One end of the junction is discordant with germline, which a read error may explain. This chain connects TRBV28 to TRBJ2-7, with D unclear. CDR1 is MDHEN, CDR2 SYDVKM, per germline. The CDR3 sequence is 13 residues long. This CDR3 reads CANSSLDSYEQYF. CDR3 coding DNA: TGTGCCAACAGTTCCCTCGATTCCTACGAGCAGTACTTC.

In DNA form, the CDR3 reads TGCGCCAGCAGGCCAGGGAGAGTGGGCACAGATACGCAGTATTTT. This codes for CASRPGRVGTDTQYF. This chain links TRBV4-3 with TRBJ2-3, with D possibly being TRBD1 or TRBD2 (5 bases each). CDR1 is LGHNA, CDR2 YSLEER, per germline. V gave up 6 bases and J gave up 1 base, with 14 bases separating them. This CDR3 region has 15 residues.

The V call is TRBV27, the J call TRBJ2-7; D perhaps matches TRBD2 (5 bases). Germline values: CDR1 MNHEY, CDR2 SMNVEV (reference sequence). V was cut by 4 bases and J by 3 bases, with 13 bases left in between. CDR3 length: 14 amino acids. CDR3 bases: TGTGCCAGCAGTTATGGTTTCCGGGGCTACGAGCAGTACTTC. Its protein product is CASSYGFRGYEQYF.

The chain carries TRBV2 and TRBJ2-5; TRBD2 might be the D (7 bases). V lost 11 bases to trimming and J lost 2 bases, with 33 bases between them. Germline V gives CDR1 SNHLY, CDR2 FYNNEI. This CDR3 spans 19 amino acids. CDR3 sequence reads: CAGGGWHGFSSGVQETQYF. The CDR3 region has the DNA TGTGCCGGGGGGGGCTGGCACGGGTTTTCCTCGGGGGTACAAGAGACCCAGTACTTC.